This T cell receptor (beta chain) was sequenced in a study of beta chain features in type 1 diabetes. Study details: Patients were similar to healthy donors in age and gender (as well as in cell yields). The study, taken as a whole, reports: Lower insertion and higher deletion counts appeared at VDJ junctions in type 1 diabetes patients. The question of HLA type influencing TCRB rearrangement was one that remained unresolved here. For patients and controls alike, PCR might favor shorter templates to the same degree. Shorter TCRB CDR3s, moderately but significantly so, marked every one of the four CD4+ subsets in Type 1 diabetes patients.

With respect to this clone: The antigen remains unidentified. The sample has other DNA sequences that encode this CDR3 too.

cDNA synthesis used the whole RNA isolate, giving expressed TCRB sequences. Libraries were prepared by immunoSEQ multiplex PCR; TCRdb keeps only in-frame clonotypes and omits some of them. The sample contains approximately 250,000 clones, 15% to 20% of which appear only once. Deletions cut 0 bases from V and 5 bases from J, with 4 bases between. The CDR3 consists of 13 residues. CDR1 and CDR2 (germline): LNHNV, YYDKDF (reference sequence). This chain joins TRBV15 and TRBJ2-2, with unresolved D. The clonotype comes from a man aged 25-45 years with type 1 diabetes. Sequenced material: naive CD4+ T cells from blood. The CDR3 DNA reads TGTGCCACCAGCAGAGATCGGACCGGGGAGCTGTTTTTT. Translated: CATSRDRTGELFF. The full variable domain, completed using reference TRBV15 and TRBJ2-2, is DAMVIQNPRYQVTQFGKPVTLSCSQTLNHNVMYWYQQKSSQAPKLLFHYYDKDFNNEADTPDNFQSRRPNTSFCFLDIRSPGLGDTAMYLCATSRDRTGELFFGEGSRLTVL.